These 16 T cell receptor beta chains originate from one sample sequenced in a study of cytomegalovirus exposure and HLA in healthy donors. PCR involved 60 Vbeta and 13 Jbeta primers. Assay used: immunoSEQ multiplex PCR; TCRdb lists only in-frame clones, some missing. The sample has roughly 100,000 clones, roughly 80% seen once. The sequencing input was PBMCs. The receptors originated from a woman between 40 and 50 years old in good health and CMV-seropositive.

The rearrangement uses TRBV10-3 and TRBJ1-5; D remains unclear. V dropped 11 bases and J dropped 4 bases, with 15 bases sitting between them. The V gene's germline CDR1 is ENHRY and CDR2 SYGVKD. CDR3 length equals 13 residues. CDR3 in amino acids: CALRGELNQPQHF. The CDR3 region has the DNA TGTGCCTTACGCGGGGAGTTAAATCAGCCCCAGCATTTT.

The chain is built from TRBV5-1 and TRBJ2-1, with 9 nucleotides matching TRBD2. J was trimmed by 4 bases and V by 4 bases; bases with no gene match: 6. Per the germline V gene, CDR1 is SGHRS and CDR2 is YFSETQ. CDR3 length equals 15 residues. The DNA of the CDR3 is TGCGCCAGCAGCGAGACTAGCGGAGAGTACAATGAGCAGTTCTTC. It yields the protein CASSETSGEYNEQFF.

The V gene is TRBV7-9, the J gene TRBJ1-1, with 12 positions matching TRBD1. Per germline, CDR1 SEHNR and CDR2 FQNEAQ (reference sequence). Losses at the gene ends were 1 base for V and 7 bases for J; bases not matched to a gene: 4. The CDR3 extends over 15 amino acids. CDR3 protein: CASSLGGTGGIEAFF. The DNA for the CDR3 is TGTGCCAGCAGCTTAGGTGGGACAGGGGGCATTGAAGCTTTCTTT.

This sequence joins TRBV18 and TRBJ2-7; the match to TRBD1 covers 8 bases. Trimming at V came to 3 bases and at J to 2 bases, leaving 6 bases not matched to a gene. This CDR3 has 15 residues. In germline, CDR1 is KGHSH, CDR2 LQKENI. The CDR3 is CASSPRVTGAYEQYF. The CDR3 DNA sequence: TGTGCCAGCTCACCCCGTGTGACAGGGGCCTACGAGCAGTACTTC.

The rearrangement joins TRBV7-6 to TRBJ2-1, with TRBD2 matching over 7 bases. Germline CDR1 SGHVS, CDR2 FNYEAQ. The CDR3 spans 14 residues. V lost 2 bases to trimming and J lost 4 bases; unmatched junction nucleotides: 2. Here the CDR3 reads CASSLSGAYNEQFF. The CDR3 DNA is TGTGCCAGCAGCTTAAGCGGGGCTTACAATGAGCAGTTCTTC.

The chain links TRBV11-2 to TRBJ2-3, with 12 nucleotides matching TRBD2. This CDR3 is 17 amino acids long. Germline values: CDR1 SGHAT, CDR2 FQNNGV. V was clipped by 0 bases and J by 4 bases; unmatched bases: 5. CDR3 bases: TGTGCCAGCAGCTTAGATCAGAGACTAGCGGGAGCAGATACGCAGTATTTT. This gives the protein CASSLDQRLAGADTQYF.

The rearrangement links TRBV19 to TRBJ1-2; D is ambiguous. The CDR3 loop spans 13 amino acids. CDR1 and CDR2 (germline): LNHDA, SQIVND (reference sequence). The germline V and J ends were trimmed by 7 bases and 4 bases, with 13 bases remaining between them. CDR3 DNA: TGTGCCAGTACGAGCGGGTCGGGCTATGGCTACACCTTC. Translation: CASTSGSGYGYTF.

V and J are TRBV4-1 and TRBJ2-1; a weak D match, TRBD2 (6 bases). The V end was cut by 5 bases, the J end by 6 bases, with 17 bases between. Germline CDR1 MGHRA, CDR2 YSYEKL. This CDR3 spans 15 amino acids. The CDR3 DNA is TGCGCCAGCAGCGCAGGTTACGGGGGTATCAATGAGCAGTTCTTC. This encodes CASSAGYGGINEQFF.

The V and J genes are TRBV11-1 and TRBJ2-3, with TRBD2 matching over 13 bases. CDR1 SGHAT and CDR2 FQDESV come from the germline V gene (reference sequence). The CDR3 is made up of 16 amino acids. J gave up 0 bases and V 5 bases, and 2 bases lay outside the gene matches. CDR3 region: CASSGTSGTSTDTQYF. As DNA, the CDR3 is TGTGCCAGCAGCGGGACTAGCGGGACTAGCACAGATACGCAGTATTTT.

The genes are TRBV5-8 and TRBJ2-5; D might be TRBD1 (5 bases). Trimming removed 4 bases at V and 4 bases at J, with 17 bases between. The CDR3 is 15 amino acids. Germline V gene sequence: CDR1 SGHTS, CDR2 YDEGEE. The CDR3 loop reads CASSPGFGFGETQYF. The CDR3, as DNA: TGTGCCAGCAGCCCAGGGTTTGGGTTTGGAGAGACCCAGTACTTC. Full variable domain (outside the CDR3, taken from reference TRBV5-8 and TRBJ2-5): EAGVTQSPTHLIKTRGQQATLRCSPISGHTSVYWYQQALGLGLQFLLWYDEGEERNRGNFPPRFSGRQFPNYSSELNVNALELEDSALYLCASSPGFGFGETQYFGPGTRLLVL.

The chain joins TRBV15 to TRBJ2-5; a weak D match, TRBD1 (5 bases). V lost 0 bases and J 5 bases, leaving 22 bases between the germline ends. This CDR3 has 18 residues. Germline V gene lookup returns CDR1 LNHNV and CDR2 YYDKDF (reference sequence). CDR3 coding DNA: TGTGCCACCAGCAGAGACCCAAGGCAGGGTTCTCTGTCGGAGACCCAGTACTTC. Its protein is CATSRDPRQGSLSETQYF.

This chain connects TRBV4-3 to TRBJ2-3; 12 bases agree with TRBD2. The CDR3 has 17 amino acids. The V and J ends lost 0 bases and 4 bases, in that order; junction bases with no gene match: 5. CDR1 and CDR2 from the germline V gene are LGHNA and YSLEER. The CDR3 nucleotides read TGCGCCAGCAGCCAAGATGCTAGCGGGGGGGAGCCAGATACGCAGTATTTT. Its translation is CASSQDASGGEPDTQYF.

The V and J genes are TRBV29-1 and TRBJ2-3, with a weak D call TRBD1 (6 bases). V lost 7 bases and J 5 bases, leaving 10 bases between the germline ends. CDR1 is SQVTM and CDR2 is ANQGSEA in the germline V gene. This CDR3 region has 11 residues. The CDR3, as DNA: TGCAGCGCCGCAGGGGTAGATACGCAGTATTTT. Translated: CSAAGVDTQYF.

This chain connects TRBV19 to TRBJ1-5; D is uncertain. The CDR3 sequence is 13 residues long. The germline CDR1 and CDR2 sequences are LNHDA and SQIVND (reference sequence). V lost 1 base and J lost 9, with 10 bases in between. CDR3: CASSIGGLRPQHF. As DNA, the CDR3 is TGTGCCAGTAGTATAGGTGGTTTGCGGCCCCAGCATTTT.

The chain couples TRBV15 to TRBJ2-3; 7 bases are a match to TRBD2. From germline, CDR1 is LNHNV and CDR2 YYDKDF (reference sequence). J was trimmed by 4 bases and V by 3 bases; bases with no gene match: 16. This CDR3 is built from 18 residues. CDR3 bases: TGTGCCACCAGCAGCCGATTCACTAGCGTCGTCTGGGCAGATACGCAGTATTTT. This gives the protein CATSSRFTSVVWADTQYF.

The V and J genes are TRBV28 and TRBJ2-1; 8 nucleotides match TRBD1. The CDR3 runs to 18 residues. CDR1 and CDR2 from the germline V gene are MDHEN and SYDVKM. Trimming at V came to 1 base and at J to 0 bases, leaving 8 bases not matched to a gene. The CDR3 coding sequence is TGTGCCAGCAGTTTATTGTGGGGACAGGCGGGCTCCTACAATGAGCAGTTCTTC. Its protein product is CASSLLWGQAGSYNEQFF.